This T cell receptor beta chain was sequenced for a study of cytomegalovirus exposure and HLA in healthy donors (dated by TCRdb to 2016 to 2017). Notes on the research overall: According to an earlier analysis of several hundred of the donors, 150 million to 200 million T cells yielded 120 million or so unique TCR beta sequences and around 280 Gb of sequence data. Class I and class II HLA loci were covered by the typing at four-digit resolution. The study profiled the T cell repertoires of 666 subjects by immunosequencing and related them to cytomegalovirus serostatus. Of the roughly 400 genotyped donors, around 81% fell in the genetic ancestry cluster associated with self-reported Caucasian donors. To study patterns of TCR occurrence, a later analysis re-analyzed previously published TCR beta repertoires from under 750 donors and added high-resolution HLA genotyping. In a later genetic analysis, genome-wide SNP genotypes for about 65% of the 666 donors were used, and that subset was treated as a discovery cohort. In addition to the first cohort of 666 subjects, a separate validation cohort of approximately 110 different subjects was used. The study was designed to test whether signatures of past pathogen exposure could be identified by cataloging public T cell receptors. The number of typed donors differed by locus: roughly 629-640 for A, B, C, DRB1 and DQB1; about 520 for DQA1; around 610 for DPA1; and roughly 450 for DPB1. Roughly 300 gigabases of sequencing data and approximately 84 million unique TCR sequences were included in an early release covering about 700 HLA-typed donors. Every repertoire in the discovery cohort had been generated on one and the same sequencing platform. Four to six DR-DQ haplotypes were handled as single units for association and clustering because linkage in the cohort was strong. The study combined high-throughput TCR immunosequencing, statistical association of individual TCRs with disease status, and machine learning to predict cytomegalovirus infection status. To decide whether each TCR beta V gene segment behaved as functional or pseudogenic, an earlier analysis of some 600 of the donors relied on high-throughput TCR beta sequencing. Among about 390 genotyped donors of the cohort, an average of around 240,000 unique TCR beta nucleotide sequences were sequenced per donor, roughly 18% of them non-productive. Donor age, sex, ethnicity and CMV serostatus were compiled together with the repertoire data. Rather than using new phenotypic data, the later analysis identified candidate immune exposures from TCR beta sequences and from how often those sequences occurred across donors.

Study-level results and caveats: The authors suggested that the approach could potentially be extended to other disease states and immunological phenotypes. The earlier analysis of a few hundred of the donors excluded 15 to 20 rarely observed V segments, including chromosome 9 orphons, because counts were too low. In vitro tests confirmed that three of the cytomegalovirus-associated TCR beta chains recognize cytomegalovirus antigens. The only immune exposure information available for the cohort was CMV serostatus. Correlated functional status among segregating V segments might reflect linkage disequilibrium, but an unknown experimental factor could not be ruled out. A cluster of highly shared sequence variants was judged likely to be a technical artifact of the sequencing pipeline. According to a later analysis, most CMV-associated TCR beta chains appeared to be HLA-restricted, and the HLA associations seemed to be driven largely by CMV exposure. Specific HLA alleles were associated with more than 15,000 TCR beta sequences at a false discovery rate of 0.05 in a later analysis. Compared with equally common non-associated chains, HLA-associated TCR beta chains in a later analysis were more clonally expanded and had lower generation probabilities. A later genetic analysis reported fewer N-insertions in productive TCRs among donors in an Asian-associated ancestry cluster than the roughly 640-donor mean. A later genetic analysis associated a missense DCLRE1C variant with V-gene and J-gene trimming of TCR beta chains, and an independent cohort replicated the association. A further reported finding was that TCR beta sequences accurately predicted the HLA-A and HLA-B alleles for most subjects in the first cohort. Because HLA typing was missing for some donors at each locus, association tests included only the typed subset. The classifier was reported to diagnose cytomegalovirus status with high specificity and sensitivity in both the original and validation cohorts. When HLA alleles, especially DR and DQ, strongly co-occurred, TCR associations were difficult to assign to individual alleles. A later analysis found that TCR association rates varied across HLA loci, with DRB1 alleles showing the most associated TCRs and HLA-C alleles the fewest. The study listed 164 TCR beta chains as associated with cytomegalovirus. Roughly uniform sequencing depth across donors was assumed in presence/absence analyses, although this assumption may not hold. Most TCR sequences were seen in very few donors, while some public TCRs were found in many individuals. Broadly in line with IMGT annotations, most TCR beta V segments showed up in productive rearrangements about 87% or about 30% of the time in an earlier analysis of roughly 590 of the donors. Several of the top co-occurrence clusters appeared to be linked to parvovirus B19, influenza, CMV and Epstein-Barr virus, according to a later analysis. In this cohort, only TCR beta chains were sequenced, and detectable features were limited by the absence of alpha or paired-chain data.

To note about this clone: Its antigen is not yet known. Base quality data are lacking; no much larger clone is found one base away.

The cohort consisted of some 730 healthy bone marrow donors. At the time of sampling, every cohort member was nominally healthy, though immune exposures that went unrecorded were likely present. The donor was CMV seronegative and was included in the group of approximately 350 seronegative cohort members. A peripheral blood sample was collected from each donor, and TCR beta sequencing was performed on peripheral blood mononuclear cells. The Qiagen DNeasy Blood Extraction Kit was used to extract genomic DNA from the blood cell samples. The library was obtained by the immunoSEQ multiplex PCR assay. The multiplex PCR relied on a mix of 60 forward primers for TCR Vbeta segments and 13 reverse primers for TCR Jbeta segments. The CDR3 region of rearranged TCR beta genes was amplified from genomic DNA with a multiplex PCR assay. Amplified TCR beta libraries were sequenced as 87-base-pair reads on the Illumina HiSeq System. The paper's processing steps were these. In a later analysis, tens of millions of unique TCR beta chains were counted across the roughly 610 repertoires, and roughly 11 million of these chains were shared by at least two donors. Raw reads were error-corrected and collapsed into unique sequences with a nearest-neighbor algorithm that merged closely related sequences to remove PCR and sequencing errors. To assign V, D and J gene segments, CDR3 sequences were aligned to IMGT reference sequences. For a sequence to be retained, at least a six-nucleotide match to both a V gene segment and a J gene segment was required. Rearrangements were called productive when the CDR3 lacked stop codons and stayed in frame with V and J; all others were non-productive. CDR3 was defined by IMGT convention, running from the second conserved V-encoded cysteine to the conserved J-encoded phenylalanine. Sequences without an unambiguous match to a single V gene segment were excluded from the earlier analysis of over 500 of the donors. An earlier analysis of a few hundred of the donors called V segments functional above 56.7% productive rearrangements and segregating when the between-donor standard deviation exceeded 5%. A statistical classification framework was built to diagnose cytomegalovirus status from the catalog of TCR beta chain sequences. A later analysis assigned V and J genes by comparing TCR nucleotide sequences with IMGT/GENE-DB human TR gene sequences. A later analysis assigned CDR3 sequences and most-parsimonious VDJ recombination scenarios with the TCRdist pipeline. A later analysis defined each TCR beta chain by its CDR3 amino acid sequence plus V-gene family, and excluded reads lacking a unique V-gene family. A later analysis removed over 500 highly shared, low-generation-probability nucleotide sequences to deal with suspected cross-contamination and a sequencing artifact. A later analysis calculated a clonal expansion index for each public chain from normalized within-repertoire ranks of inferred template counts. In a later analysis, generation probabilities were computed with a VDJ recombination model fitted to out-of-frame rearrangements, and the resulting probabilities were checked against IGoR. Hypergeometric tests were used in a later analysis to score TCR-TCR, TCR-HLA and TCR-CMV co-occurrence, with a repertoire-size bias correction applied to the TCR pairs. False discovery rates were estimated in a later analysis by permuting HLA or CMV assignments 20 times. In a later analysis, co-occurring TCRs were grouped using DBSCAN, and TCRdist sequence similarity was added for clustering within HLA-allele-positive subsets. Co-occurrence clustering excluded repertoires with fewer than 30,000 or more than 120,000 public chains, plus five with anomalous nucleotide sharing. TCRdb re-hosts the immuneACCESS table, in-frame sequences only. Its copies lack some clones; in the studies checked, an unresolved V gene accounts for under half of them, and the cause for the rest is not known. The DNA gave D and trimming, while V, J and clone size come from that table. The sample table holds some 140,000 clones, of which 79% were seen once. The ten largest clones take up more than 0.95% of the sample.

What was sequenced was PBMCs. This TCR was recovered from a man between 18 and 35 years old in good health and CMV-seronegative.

The nucleotides read TGCAGTGCTATCGGTGGAAACACCATATATTTT. It translates to CSAIGGNTIYF. The rearranged chain carries TRBV20-1 and TRBJ1-3; confidence is insufficient to name the D gene. The CDR3 has 11 amino acids, counting the end cysteine and phenylalanine. Solely the CDR3 DNA is kept, with 33 bases framed from the first base. CDR1 and CDR2, per the germline V gene (reference sequence), are DFQATT and SNEGSKA. Between the V and J ends, shortened by 4 bases and 3 bases respectively, the junction contains 4 bases.